This TCR beta chain was obtained from a study of PD-1 blockade in classical Hodgkin lymphoma. General observations from the study: Reported findings placed baseline TCR diversity lower in newly diagnosed patients (compared with healthy donors).

Every patient experienced relapse after autologous stem cell transplantation, and brentuximab vedotin exposure varied. Under best response, outcomes were complete response, partial response or progressive disease. With regard to this clone: Its antigen remains unknown.

Measured with immunoSEQ multiplex PCR; TCRdb has only the in-frame clones, and not every one. Of 40,000 to 65,000 clones listed, over 70% were seen once; the top ten hold 15% to 20%. The trim removed 6 bases at V and 4 bases at J, leaving 3 bases unmatched. The CDR3 has 13 residues. Germline V gives CDR1 LNHDA, CDR2 SQIVND (reference sequence). This chain uses TRBV19 with TRBJ1-1, with TRBD1 matching 9 bases. Here the sequenced sample was peripheral blood mononuclear cells (PBMCs), taken at baseline. This TCR derives from a human donor with classical Hodgkin lymphoma. In DNA form, the CDR3 reads TGTGCCAGTAGCCAGGGACAGGGCACTGAAGCTTTCTTT. Residues: CASSQGQGTEAFF. Variable domain in full (rest from reference TRBV19 and TRBJ1-1): DGGITQSPKYLFRKEGQNVTLSCEQNLNHDAMYWYRQDPGQGLRLIYYSQIVNDFQKGDIAEGYSVSREKKESFPLTVTSAQKNPTAFYLCASSQGQGTEAFFGQGTRLTVV.